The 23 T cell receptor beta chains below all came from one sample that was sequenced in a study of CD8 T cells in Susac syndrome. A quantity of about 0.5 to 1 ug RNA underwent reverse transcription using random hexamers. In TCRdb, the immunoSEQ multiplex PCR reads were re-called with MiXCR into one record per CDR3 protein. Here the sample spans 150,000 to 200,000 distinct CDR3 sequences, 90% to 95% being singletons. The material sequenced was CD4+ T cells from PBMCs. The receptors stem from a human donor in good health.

The CDR3 sequence: CASSPGTGAMNTEAFF. DNA for the CDR3: TGTGCCAGCTCACCAGGGACAGGGGCCATGAACACTGAAGCTTTCTTT. The chain uses TRBV18 and TRBJ1-1; 10 nucleotides line up with TRBD1. The germline V gene encodes CDR1 KGHSH and CDR2 LQKENI. The trim removed 2 bases at V and 0 bases at J, leaving 3 bases unmatched. This CDR3 is 16 amino acids long.

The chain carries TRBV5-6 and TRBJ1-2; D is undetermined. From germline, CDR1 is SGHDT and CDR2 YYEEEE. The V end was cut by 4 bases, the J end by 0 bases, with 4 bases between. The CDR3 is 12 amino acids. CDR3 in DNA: TGTGCCAGCAGCGTGACTAACTATGGCTACACCTTC. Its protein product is CASSVTNYGYTF.

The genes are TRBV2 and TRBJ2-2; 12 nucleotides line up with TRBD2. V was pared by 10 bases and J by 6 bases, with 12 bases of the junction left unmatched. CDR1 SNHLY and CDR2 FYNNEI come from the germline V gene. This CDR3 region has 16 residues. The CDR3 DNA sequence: TGTGCCACCTCCAGGCGGCCTAGCGGGGGGGCCGGGGAGCTGTTTTTT. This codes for CATSRRPSGGAGELFF.

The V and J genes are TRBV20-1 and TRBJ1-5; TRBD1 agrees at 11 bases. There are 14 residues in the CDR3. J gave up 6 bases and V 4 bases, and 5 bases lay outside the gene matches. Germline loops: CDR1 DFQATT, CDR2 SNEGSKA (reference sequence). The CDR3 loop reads CSAIRDRGVQPQHF. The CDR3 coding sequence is TGCAGTGCTATCCGGGACAGGGGGGTTCAGCCCCAGCATTTT.

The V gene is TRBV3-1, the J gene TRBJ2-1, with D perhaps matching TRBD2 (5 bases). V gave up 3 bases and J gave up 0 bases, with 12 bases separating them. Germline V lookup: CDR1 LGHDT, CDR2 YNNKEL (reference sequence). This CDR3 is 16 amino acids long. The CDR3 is CASSQDASSSYNEQFF. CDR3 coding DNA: TGTGCCAGCAGCCAGGATGCTAGCTCCTCCTACAATGAGCAGTTCTTC.

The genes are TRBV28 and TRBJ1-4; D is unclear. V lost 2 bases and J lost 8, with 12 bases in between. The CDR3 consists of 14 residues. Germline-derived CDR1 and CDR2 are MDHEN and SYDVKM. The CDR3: CASSLVSGNEKLFF. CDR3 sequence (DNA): TGTGCCAGCAGTTTAGTTTCCGGGAACGAAAAACTGTTTTTT.

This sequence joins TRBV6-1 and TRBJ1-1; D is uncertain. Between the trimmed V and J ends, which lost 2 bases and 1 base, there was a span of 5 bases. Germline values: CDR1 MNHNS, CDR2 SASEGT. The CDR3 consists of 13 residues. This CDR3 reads CASSELSNTEAFF. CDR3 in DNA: TGTGCCAGCAGTGAACTATCGAACACTGAAGCTTTCTTT.

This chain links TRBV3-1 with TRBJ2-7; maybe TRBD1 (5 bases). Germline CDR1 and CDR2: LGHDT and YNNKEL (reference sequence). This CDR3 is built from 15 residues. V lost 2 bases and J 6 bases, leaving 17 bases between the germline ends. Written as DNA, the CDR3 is TGTGCCAGCAGCCAATCAACAGGTGCTTGGATCGAGCAGTACTTC. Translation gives CASSQSTGAWIEQYF.

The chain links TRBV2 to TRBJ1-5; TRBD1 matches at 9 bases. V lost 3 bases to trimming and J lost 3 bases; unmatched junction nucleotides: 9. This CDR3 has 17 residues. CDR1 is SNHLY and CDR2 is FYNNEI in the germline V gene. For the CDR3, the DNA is TGTGCCAGCAGTGAGGGACAGGGAGTTAAAGTCAATCAGCCCCAGCATTTT. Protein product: CASSEGQGVKVNQPQHF.

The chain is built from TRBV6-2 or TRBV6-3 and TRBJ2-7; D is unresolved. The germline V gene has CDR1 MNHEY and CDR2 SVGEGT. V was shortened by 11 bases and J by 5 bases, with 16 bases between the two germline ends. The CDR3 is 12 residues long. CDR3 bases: TGTGCCGGTGGATGGTCGGTCGACGAGCAGTACTTC. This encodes CAGGWSVDEQYF.

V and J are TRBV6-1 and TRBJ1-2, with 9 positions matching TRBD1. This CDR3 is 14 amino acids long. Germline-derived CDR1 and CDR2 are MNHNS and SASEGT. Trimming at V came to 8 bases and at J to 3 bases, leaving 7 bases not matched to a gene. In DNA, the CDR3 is TGTGCCAGCGGGGCCGGGACAGGGTACTATGGCTACACCTTC. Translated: CASGAGTGYYGYTF.

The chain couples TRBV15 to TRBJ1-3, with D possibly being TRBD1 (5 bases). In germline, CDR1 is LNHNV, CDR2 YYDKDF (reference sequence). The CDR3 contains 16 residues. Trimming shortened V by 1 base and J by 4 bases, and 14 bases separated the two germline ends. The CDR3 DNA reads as TGTGCCACCAGCAGAGGAAGGGCGAGGGGAGGAAACACCATATATTTT. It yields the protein CATSRGRARGGNTIYF.

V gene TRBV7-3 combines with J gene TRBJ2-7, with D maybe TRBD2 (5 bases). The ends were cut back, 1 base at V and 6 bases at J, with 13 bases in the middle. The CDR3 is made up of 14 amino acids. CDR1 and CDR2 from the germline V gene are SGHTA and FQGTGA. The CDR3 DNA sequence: TGTGCCAGCAGCTTAAAACACGGGGTAGGCGAGCAGTACTTC. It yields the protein CASSLKHGVGEQYF.

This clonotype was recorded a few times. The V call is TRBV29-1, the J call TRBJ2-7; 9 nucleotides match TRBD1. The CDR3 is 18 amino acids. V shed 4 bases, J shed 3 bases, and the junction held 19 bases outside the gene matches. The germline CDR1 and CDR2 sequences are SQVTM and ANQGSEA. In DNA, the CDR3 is TGCAGCGTTGCATCTGGGACAGGGAAGTATAGGATGGTCTACGAGCAGTACTTC. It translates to CSVASGTGKYRMVYEQYF.

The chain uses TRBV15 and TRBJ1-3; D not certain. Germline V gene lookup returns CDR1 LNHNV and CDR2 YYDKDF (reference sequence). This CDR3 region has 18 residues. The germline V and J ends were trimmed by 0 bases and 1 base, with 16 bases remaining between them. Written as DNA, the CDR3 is TGTGCCACCAGCAGAGAAGAAGATGGAGACATATCTGGAAACACCATATATTTT. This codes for CATSREEDGDISGNTIYF. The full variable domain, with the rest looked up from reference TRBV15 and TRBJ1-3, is DAMVIQNPRYQVTQFGKPVTLSCSQTLNHNVMYWYQQKSSQAPKLLFHYYDKDFNNEADTPDNFQSRRPNTSFCFLDIRSPGLGDTAMYLCATSREEDGDISGNTIYFGEGSWLTVV.

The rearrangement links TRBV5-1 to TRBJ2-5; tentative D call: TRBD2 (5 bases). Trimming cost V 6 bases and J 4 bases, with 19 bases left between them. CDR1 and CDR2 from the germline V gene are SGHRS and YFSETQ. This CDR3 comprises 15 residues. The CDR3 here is CASTRGGESGETQYF. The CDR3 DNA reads TGCGCCAGCACCCGTGGAGGCGAAAGTGGAGAGACCCAGTACTTC.

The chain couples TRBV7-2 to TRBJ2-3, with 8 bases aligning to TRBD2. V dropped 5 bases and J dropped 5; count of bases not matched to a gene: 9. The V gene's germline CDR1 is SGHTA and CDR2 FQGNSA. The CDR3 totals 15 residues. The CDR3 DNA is TGTGCCAGCAGCCCCGGGGGGGCCATGGGAGATACGCAGTATTTT. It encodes CASSPGGAMGDTQYF.

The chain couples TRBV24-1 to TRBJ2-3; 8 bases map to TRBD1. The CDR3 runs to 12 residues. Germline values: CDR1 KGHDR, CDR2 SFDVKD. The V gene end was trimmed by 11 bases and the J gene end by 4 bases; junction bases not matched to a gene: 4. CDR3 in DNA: TGTGCCATAACGACAGGGGCAGATACGCAGTATTTT. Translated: CAITTGADTQYF.

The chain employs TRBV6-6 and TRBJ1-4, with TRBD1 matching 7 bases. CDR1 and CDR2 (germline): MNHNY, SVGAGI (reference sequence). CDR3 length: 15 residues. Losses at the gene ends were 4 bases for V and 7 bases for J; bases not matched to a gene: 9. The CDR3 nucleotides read TGTGCCAGCAGTTGGGAGGGGGCGATCAGTGAAAAACTGTTTTTT. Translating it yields CASSWEGAISEKLFF.

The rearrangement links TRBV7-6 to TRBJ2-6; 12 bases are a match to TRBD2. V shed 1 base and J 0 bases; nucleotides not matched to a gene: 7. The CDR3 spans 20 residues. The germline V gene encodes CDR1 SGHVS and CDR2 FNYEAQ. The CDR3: CASSLELAGGAFSGANVLTF. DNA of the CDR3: TGTGCCAGCAGCTTAGAACTAGCGGGGGGAGCCTTCTCTGGGGCCAACGTCCTGACTTTC.

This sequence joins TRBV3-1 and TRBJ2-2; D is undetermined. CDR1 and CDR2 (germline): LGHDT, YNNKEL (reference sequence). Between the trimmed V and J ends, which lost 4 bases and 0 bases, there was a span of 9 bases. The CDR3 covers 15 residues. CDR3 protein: CASSPPWPNTGELFF. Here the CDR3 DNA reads TGTGCCAGCAGCCCCCCCTGGCCGAACACCGGGGAGCTGTTTTTT.

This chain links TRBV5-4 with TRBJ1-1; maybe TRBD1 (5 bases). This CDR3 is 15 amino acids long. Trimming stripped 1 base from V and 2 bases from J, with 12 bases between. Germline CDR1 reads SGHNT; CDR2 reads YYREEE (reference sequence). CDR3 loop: CASSLRGIGNTEAFF. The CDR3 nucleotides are TGTGCCAGCAGCTTGAGGGGCATCGGAAACACTGAAGCTTTCTTT.

CDR3 DNA: TGCGCCAGCAAAGCCGGGTCATCGGTTGCAGATACGCAGTATTTT. Amino acids: CASKAGSSVADTQYF. The genes are TRBV5-1 and TRBJ2-3; D uncertain. This CDR3 region has 15 residues. The germline V gene has CDR1 SGHRS and CDR2 YFSETQ. With 6 bases removed from V and 4 bases from J, the gap between germline ends came to 18 bases.